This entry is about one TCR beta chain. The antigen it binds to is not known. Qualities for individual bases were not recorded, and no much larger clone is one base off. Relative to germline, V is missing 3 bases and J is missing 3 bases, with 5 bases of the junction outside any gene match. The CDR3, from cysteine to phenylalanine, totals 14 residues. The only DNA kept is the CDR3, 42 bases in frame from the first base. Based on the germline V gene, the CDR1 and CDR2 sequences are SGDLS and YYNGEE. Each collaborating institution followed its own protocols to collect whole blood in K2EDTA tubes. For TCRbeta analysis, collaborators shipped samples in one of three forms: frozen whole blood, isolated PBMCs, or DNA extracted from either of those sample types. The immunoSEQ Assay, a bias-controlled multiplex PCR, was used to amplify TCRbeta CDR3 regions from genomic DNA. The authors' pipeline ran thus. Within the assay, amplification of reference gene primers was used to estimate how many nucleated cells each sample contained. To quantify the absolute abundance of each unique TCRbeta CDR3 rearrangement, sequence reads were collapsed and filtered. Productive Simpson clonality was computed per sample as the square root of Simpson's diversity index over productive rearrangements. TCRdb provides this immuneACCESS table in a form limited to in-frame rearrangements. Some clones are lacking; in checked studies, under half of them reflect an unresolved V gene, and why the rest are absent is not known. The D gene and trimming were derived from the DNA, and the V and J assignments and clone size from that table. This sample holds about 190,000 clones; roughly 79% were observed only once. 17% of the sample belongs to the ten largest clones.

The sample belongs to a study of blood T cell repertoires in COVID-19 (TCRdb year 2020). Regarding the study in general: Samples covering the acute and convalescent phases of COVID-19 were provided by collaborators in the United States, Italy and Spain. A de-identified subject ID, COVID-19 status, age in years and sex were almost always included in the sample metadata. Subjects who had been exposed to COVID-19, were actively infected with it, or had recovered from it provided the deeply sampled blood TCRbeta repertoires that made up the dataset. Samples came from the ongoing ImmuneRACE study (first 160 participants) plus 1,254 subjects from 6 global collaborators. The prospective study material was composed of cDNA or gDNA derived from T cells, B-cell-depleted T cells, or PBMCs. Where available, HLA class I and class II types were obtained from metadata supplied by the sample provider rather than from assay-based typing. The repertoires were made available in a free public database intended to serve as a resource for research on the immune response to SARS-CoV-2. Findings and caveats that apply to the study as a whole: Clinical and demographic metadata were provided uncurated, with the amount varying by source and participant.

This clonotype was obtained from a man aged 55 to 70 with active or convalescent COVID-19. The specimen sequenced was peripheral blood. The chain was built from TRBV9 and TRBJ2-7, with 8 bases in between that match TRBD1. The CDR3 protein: CASSEQGAFYEQYF. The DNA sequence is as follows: TGTGCCAGCAGCGAGCAGGGGGCGTTCTACGAGCAGTACTTC.